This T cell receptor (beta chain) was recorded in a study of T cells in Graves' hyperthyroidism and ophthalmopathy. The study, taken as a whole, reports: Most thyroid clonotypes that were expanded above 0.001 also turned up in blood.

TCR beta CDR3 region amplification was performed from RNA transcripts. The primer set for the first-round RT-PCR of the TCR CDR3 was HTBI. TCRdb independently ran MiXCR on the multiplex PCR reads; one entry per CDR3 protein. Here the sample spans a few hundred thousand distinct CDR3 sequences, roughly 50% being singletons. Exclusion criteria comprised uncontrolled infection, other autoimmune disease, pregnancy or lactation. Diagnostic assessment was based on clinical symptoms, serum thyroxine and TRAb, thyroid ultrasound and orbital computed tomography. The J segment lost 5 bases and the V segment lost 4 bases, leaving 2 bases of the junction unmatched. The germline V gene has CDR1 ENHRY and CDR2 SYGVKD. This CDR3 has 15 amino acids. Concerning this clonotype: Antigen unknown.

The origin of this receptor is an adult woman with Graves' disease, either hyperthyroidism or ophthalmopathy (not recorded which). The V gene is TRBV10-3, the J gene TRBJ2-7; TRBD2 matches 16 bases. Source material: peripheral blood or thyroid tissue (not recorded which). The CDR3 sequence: CAISGGLAGGNEQYF. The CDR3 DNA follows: TGTGCCATCAGTGGGGGACTAGCGGGAGGGAACGAGCAGTACTTC.